This T cell receptor (beta chain) comes out of a study of naive and memory T cell subsets. Points from the study as a whole: Over 90% of naive TCR sequences appeared only once, unlike memory subsets.

This clonotype appeared a few times. Its cognate antigen is unknown. Two oligonucleotides, mixed equimolar, formed the beta constant-region primer covering TRBC1 and TRBC2. Ligation attached a single-stranded oligonucleotide with a 12-nucleotide UMI and the SP2 primer to the cDNA 3' end. One entry per CDR3 protein, called by TCRdb with MiXCR from the UMI-ligation and nested PCR reads. The sample contains about 85,000 distinct CDR3 sequences, about 12% of which appear only once. Sequencing used central memory CD4+ T cells from blood. The sequence was collected from a human donor in good health.

The CDR3 DNA reads TGCAGTGCTGTACAGGGGAACTACGAGCAGTACTTC. It translates to CSAVQGNYEQYF. The rearrangement uses TRBV20-1 and TRBJ2-7, with TRBD1 matching over 7 bases. The V segment lost 5 bases and the J segment 3 bases; nucleotides outside the gene matches: 4. The CDR3 extends over 12 amino acids. Germline V gene sequence: CDR1 DFQATT, CDR2 SNEGSKA (reference sequence).